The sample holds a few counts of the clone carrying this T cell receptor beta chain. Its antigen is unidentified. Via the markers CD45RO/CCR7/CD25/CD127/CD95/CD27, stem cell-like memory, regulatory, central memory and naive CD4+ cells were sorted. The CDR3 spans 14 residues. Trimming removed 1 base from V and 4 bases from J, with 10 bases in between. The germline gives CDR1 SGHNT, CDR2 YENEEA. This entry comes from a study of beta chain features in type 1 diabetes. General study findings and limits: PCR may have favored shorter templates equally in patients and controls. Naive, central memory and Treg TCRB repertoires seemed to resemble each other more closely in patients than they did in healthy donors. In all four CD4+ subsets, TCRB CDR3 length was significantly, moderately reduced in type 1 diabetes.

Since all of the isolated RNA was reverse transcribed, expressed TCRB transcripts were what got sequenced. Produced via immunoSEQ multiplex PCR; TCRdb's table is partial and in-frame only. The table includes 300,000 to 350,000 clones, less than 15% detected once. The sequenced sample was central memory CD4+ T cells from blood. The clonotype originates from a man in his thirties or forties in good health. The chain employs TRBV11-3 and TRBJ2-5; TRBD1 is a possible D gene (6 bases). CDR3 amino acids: CASSLGGGLETQYF. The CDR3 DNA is TGTGCCAGCAGCTTAGGAGGGGGTTTAGAGACCCAGTACTTC.